This T cell receptor beta chain was captured in a study of shared clonotypes between healthy human individuals. Naive CD8 populations comprised CD45RO-negative cells positively selected for CCR7, excluding terminally differentiated effector memory CD45RA+ cells. Every donor, a Caucasian adult, lived in Nashville, Tennessee. The V gene lost 5 bases and the J gene lost 1 base, with 14 bases spanning the gap. This CDR3 region has 15 residues. CDR1 and CDR2 (germline): MNHEY, SMNVEV (reference sequence). Sequenced by immunoSEQ multiplex PCR; TCRdb stores in-frame clones only, minus some. This table has about 1.9 million clones, roughly 95% appearing once.

The specimen sequenced was naive CD8+ T cells from PBMCs. The TCR was taken from a man aged 18 to 30 in good health. Some clones in this sample may be carry-over from other donors' samples. The chain couples TRBV27 to TRBJ1-1, with unresolved D. In nucleotides, the CDR3 is TGTGCCAGCAGTAACCGCCCCCCAGGGAACACTGAAGCTTTCTTT. Amino acids: CASSNRPPGNTEAFF.